This entry lists 21 T cell receptor beta chains sequenced from one sample in a study of T cells in Graves' hyperthyroidism and ophthalmopathy. Amplification of TCR beta CDR3 regions was performed using RNA transcripts as template. The TCR CDR3 first-round RT-PCR relied on the HTBI primer set. Each CDR3 protein gets one entry after TCRdb re-called the multiplex PCR reads with MiXCR. The sample holds 540,000 or so distinct CDR3 sequences, around 16% seen once. The sample comprised blood. The receptors shown here come from a woman between 25 and 40 years old with Graves' hyperthyroidism.

The rearrangement joins TRBV6-1 to TRBJ2-2; 8 bases are a match to TRBD2. J lost 9 bases, V lost 6 bases, and 9 bases had no gene match. The V gene's germline CDR1 is MNHNS and CDR2 SASEGT. The CDR3 runs to 14 residues. The CDR3, as DNA: TGTGCCAGCAGGCTCCCGGGGGGGGGCCGGGAGCTGTTTTTT. Amino acids: CASRLPGGGRELFF.

The rearrangement links TRBV20-1 to TRBJ1-5; D unresolved. This CDR3 contains 12 residues. V was cut by 6 bases and J by 0 bases, with 6 bases left in between. CDR1 is DFQATT and CDR2 is SNEGSKA in the germline V gene (reference sequence). The DNA of the CDR3 is TGCAGTGCCCGAGGTAGCAATCAGCCCCAGCATTTT. It translates to CSARGSNQPQHF.

This clonotype was seen only a few times. The chain has TRBV9 and TRBJ2-7, with D unresolved. V dropped 0 bases and J dropped 0 bases, with 7 bases sitting between them. This CDR3 is 14 amino acids long. Germline CDR1 SGDLS, CDR2 YYNGEE. CDR3 sequence: CASSVVWDSYEQYF. The CDR3 coding sequence is TGTGCCAGCAGCGTAGTGTGGGACTCCTACGAGCAGTACTTC.

There are many counts of this clonotype. The chain recombines TRBV29-1 with TRBJ2-1; 7 bases line up with TRBD2. CDR3 size: 12 residues. V gave up 7 bases and J gave up 4 bases; unmatched junction bases: 4. Germline V lookup: CDR1 SQVTM, CDR2 ANQGSEA. The CDR3 sequence: CSAGTTYNEQFF. For the CDR3, the DNA is TGCAGCGCCGGGACTACTTACAATGAGCAGTTCTTC.

This clonotype was found many times. The J gene is TRBJ2-3, the V gene TRBV6-1, with D maybe TRBD2 (6 bases). V lost 4 bases, J lost 2 bases, and 13 bases lay in between. The CDR3 runs 15 residues. Germline CDR1 is MNHNS and CDR2 is SASEGT. The CDR3 sequence is CASSGLGGITDTQYF. The CDR3 nucleotides are TGTGCCAGCAGTGGACTAGGCGGGATCACAGATACGCAGTATTTT.

Comment on this clonotype: The conserved phenylalanine or tryptophan normally closing the CDR3 is absent here, so this likely arose from a read error. The chain combines TRBV27 with TRBJ2-2; 14 nucleotides align to TRBD2. CDR1 is MNHEY, CDR2 SMNVEV, per germline (reference sequence). The CDR3 length is 18 residues. Unmatched junction bases numbered 5, after V lost 5 bases and J lost 0 bases. CDR3 coding DNA: TGTGCCAGCAGTAGCATGACTAGCGGGAGGGCGAACACCGGGGAGCTGTTTTCT. It yields the protein CASSSMTSGRANTGELFS.

This clonotype was seen ten or more times. This CDR3 is CASRTGNQPQHF. In DNA form, the CDR3 reads TGTGCCAGCAGGACGGGCAATCAGCCCCAGCATTTT. This chain joins TRBV27 and TRBJ1-5; D unresolved. This CDR3 contains 12 residues. CDR1 is MNHEY, CDR2 SMNVEV, per germline (reference sequence). V shed 6 bases and J shed 2 bases, with 5 bases lying between them.

This chain connects TRBV18 to TRBJ2-3; TRBD2 is a possible D gene (6 bases). This CDR3 region has 14 residues. Per germline, CDR1 KGHSH and CDR2 LQKENI. Trimming shortened V by 3 bases and J by 1 base, and 8 bases separated the two germline ends. The CDR3 is CASSPWGGTDTQYF. The CDR3 DNA reads as TGTGCCAGCTCACCTTGGGGGGGCACAGATACGCAGTATTTT.

This clonotype was seen a handful of times. A read error is possible here, since a much larger clone lies one base away. The J gene is TRBJ2-1, the V gene TRBV20-1; 11 bases are a match to TRBD2. The J call may be wrong; the DNA end is better matched by TRBJ2-7. Germline-derived CDR1 and CDR2 are DFQATT and SNEGSKA (reference sequence). The CDR3 spans 15 residues. The CDR3 DNA reads as TGCAGTGCTAGAGGACTAGCGGGACCGTACAATGAGCAGTACTTC. Translating it yields CSARGLAGPYNEQYF.

In its sample, this clonotype was seen many times. The chain has TRBV20-1 and TRBJ2-7; no definite D call. The germline CDR1 and CDR2 sequences are DFQATT and SNEGSKA (reference sequence). V was shortened by 0 bases and J by 0 bases, with 12 bases between the two germline ends. This CDR3 is 15 amino acids long. The CDR3 spells CSARDSGPSSYEQYF. In DNA, the CDR3 is TGCAGTGCTAGAGATTCCGGCCCGAGCTCCTACGAGCAGTACTTC.

This clonotype was seen many times. This chain links TRBV7-9 with TRBJ2-3, with a tentative D call TRBD1 (6 bases). V lost 5 bases and J 2 bases, leaving 17 bases between the germline ends. The CDR3 runs to 16 residues. CDR1 and CDR2 (germline): SEHNR, FQNEAQ (reference sequence). The CDR3 DNA reads TGTGCCAGCAGCACCAGGGGCGGCGAATTCACAGATACGCAGTATTTT. It specifies CASSTRGGEFTDTQYF.

This clonotype has only a few counts. This chain connects TRBV6-1 to TRBJ1-2; no definite D call. The CDR3 covers 17 residues. From germline, CDR1 is MNHNS and CDR2 SASEGT. Trimming removed 1 base from V and 0 bases from J, with 15 bases in between. CDR3 sequence: CASSEGNIGIANYGYTF. Written as DNA, the CDR3 is TGTGCCAGCAGTGAAGGGAACATAGGAATAGCTAACTATGGCTACACCTTC.

This clonotype was observed at least ten times. The CDR3 nucleotides read TGTGCCATCAGACGTCAGGGGGCAGGGAAAGGCAATGAGCAGTTCTTC. Protein product: CAIRRQGAGKGNEQFF. J is TRBJ2-1 and V is TRBV10-3; the match to TRBD1 covers 8 bases. The CDR3 sequence is 16 residues long. Germline V gives CDR1 ENHRY, CDR2 SYGVKD. Trimming removed 6 bases from V and 6 bases from J; junction bases left unmatched: 13.

The chain joins TRBV7-2 to TRBJ2-5; D could derive from TRBD1 or TRBD2 (6 bases each). Germline-derived CDR1 and CDR2 are SGHTA and FQGNSA. The CDR3 covers 17 residues. V lost 4 bases to trimming and J lost 3 bases, with 21 bases between them. The CDR3 here is CASSSFPRVGGKETQYF. The DNA of the CDR3 is TGTGCCAGCAGCTCGTTCCCCCGCGTGGGGGGCAAAGAGACCCAGTACTTC. The variable domain in full, completed from reference TRBV7-2 and TRBJ2-5, reads GAGVSQSPSNKVTEKGKDVELRCDPISGHTALYWYRQSLGQGLEFLIYFQGNSAPDKSGLPSDRFSAERTGGSVSTLTIQRTQQEDSAVYLCASSSFPRVGGKETQYFGPGTRLLVL.

This clonotype occurred many times. The rearrangement joins TRBV29-1 to TRBJ2-6, with 8 bases aligning to TRBD1. There are 18 residues in the CDR3. V lost 6 bases, J lost 4 bases, and 17 bases stayed unmatched. The germline CDR1 and CDR2 sequences are SQVTM and ANQGSEA. CDR3 nucleotide sequence: TGCAGCGTGGACGGACAGGGAAACGCATTCGGGGGGGCCAACGTCCTGACTTTC. Translating gives CSVDGQGNAFGGANVLTF.

The gene calls are TRBV7-9 and TRBJ2-2; TRBD1 or TRBD2 may be the D gene (5 bases each). Germline V gene data show CDR1 as SEHNR and CDR2 as FQNEAQ (reference sequence). The length of the CDR3 is 17 residues. V lost 0 bases and J 4 bases, leaving 15 bases between the germline ends. The CDR3 bases are TGTGCCAGCAGCTTAGCTATCTTGTGGGACGGCACCGGGGAGCTGTTTTTT. Protein: CASSLAILWDGTGELFF.

This clonotype was recorded at least ten times. The chain joins TRBV6-2 or TRBV6-3 to TRBJ2-3; 9 nucleotides match TRBD1. The CDR3 loop spans 17 amino acids. CDR1 is MNHEY and CDR2 is SVGEGT in the germline V gene. The V gene end was trimmed by 2 bases and the J gene end by 1 base; junction bases not matched to a gene: 7. Here the CDR3 reads CASSYGTGTGRTDTQYF. Here the CDR3 DNA reads TGTGCCAGCAGTTACGGGACCGGGACAGGGCGCACAGATACGCAGTATTTT.

This clonotype has more than one count but fewer than ten. The chain uses TRBV7-6 and TRBJ2-3, with TRBD1 matching 8 bases. Germline values: CDR1 SGHVS, CDR2 FNYEAQ. There are 14 residues in the CDR3. After removal of 5 bases from V and 5 bases from J, the junction contained 6 bases not matched to a gene. The DNA of the CDR3 is TGTGCCAGCAGCCCGACAGGGGAGATAGATACGCAGTATTTT. It codes for CASSPTGEIDTQYF.

The gene calls are TRBV5-4 and TRBJ2-5, with a tentative D call TRBD1 (6 bases). The V gene's germline CDR1 is SGHNT and CDR2 YYREEE (reference sequence). V was shortened by 0 bases and J by 5 bases, with 11 bases between the two germline ends. The CDR3 extends over 14 amino acids. The CDR3 loop is CASSLVGGVETQYF. CDR3 coding DNA: TGTGCCAGCAGCTTGGTAGGGGGAGTCGAGACCCAGTACTTC.

J is TRBJ1-4 and V is TRBV19; the D is unclear. Deletions cut 0 bases from V and 4 bases from J, with 12 bases between. The CDR3 length is 16 residues. Germline lookup yields CDR1 LNHDA and CDR2 SQIVND (reference sequence). Here the CDR3 DNA reads TGTGCCAGTAGTATAGATCATTCGGCTTATAATGAAAAACTGTTTTTT. Translated: CASSIDHSAYNEKLFF.

V usage is TRBV2 and J usage is TRBJ2-2; 10 bases map to TRBD1. Trimming at V came to 6 bases and at J to 4 bases, leaving 5 bases not matched to a gene. CDR1 and CDR2 (germline): SNHLY, FYNNEI. CDR3 length: 15 residues. CDR3 sequence: CASRLGTGVTGELFF. The CDR3 DNA sequence: TGTGCCAGCAGGCTAGGGACAGGGGTCACCGGGGAGCTGTTTTTT.